This passage covers 9 T cell receptor delta chains from one sample sequenced in a study of Vδ1+ human thymocytes. Study-level findings and limits: Thymic TRG and TRD repertoires appeared highly polyclonal, with Gaussian CDR3 length distributions.

For these receptors, no antigen is known. The template was reverse-transcribed extracted RNA. Pooled V-gene forward primers with one constant-region reverse primer generated the CDR3 amplicons by multiplex PCR. TCRdb reanalyzed the multiplex PCR reads using CATT. Of tens of thousands of delta-chain clones in the sample, over 12% were seen once. The material sequenced was Vdelta1+ gamma-delta thymocytes from the thymus. Stated subset: FACS-sorted CD3+ TCRalphabeta- TCRVdelta1+ TCRVdelta2- thymocytes. The receptors originated from a girl younger than two who had congenital heart surgery.

This clone was counted only a few times. The gene calls are TRDV1 and TRDJ1; a weak D match, TRDD3 (5 bases). The CDR3 is 17 residues long. The germline V gene encodes CDR1 TSWWSYY and CDR2 QGS. V was shortened by 3 bases and J by 8 bases, with 25 bases between the two germline ends. CDR3 nucleotide sequence: TGTGCTCTTGGGGAGTCCCCTAAGACATATCGAGGGGGCAAACTCATCTTT. Translation gives CALGESPKTYRGGKLIF.

The chain uses TRDV1 and TRDJ1; D not resolved. The CDR3 runs to 22 residues. The V gene lost 1 base and the J gene lost 1 base, with 31 bases spanning the gap. CDR1 is TSWWSYY and CDR2 is QGS in the germline V gene. CDR3 DNA: TGTGCTCTTGGGGAACACCCCCTAGAGTTCGAGTTTGGCTCCTGTTGCACCGATAAACTCATCTTT. It specifies CALGEHPLEFEFGSCCTDKLIF.

This rearrangement joins TRDV1 to TRDJ1; TRDD3 agrees at 13 bases. Trimming took 3 bases from V and 0 from J; bases not matched to a gene: 28. CDR1 is TSWWSYY and CDR2 is QGS in the germline V gene. CDR3 size: 25 residues. In DNA form, the CDR3 reads TGTGCTCTTGGGGACCTTTCCCCAATTTACTGGGGGATACGCGCCGGTGCTCAGTACACCGATAAACTCATCTTT. This sequence encodes CALGDLSPIYWGIRAGAQYTDKLIF.

The V call is TRDV1, the J call TRDJ1; the match to TRDD3 covers 9 bases. Germline V gives CDR1 TSWWSYY, CDR2 QGS. The CDR3 contains 18 residues. Trimming took 5 bases from V and 4 from J; bases not matched to a gene: 17. In DNA, the CDR3 is TGTGCTCTTGGGCCCTCGTTCCTACTGGGGGACCCAGACGATAAACTCATCTTT. Protein product: CALGPSFLLGDPDDKLIF.

This clone was seen a handful of times. The chain uses TRDV3 and TRDJ1, with D possibly TRDD2 on 5 matching bases. The CDR3 is made up of 15 amino acids. Germline values: CDR1 TVYSNPD, CDR2 GDNSRS (reference sequence). Trimming pared 4 bases from V and 7 bases from J, leaving 25 bases between. CDR3: CASTYHYVSTTKLIF. CDR3 DNA: TGTGCCTCCACCTACCACTACGTAAGTACGACTAAACTCATCTTT.

V and J are TRDV1 and TRDJ1, with 7 bases identical to TRDD3. Looked up from germline, CDR1 is TSWWSYY and CDR2 is QGS. V dropped 0 bases and J dropped 6; count of bases not matched to a gene: 19. The CDR3 consists of 19 residues. CDR3 coding DNA: TGTGCTCTTGGGGAACTAGGCCGCGCTACGGAGCTGGGGGTTTATAAACTCATCTTT. This gives the protein CALGELGRATELGVYKLIF.

V gene TRDV1 combines with J gene TRDJ1; 8 nucleotides line up with TRDD3. CDR3 length equals 18 residues. V shed 3 bases, J shed 3 bases, and the junction held 15 bases outside the gene matches. Germline CDR1 and CDR2: TSWWSYY and QGS. CDR3 sequence (DNA): TGTGCTCTTGGGGATCCCCACCTCCTTACTGGGGGGCCCGATAAACTCATCTTT. Protein: CALGDPHLLTGGPDKLIF.

This sequence joins TRDV1 and TRDJ1; 11 bases agree with TRDD3. Germline loops: CDR1 TSWWSYY, CDR2 QGS. Trimming at V came to 4 bases and at J to 4 bases, leaving 23 bases not matched to a gene. This CDR3 spans 21 amino acids. The CDR3 region has the DNA TGTGCTCTTGGGGGGAGACCAGAACCCTGGGGGATACCGAATTTACACGATAAACTCATCTTT. Amino acid sequence: CALGGRPEPWGIPNLHDKLIF.

The rearrangement uses TRDV2 and TRDJ1; D is unclear. The CDR3 covers 13 residues. The V and J ends lost 5 bases and 2 bases respectively, with 11 bases between them. Germline V gene lookup returns CDR1 GEAIGNYY and CDR2 EKD. The CDR3 DNA is TGTGCCTGTGGTCCCCTCCTTACCGATAAACTCATCTTT. Translating gives CACGPLLTDKLIF.